Given below is one T cell receptor (beta chain) in context. This clonotype was seen a handful of times. No cognate antigen has been identified for it. Base qualities are not provided; no much larger clone lies one nucleotide away. This entry is derived from a study of blood T cells in healthy people across ages (dated by TCRdb to between 2014 and 2016). General notes on the study: In model experiments, template switching captured about one uniquely barcoded TCR beta cDNA molecule for every two T cells. Donors were grouped into four age groups: young (average 16 years), middle-aged (under 40), aged (around 60) and long-lived (about 82). To avoid experimental bias, donors of different ages were randomly spread across the sequencing lanes. Two additional independent replicas of 1 million unique cDNA reads from the same blood draw were analyzed for two donors (one aged 18 to 29 and one aged 80 or older). Using deep sequencing normalized with unique cDNA molecular identifiers, the study measured how TCR beta repertoire diversity changes with age.

What the work shows at the level of the full study, not this receptor alone: Bulk unsorted PBMC profiling prevented conclusive comparison of naive and antigen-experienced compartments. The long-lived group showed more naive CD4+ T cells, fewer expanded clones and increased TCR diversity than the aged group, suggesting age selection. As age increased, observed TCR beta diversity per million T cells dropped in a roughly linear way, and a significant reduction was already evident by age 40. Total diversity estimates from one million sequenced T cells were considered lower bounds and underestimates. Donor CMV infection status was unknown, potentially confounding age-related changes in expanded clonotypes. Observed TCR beta diversity correlated strongly with the percentage of naive T cells measured by flow cytometry.

V has 3 bases trimmed and J has 4 bases trimmed; junction bases matching no gene number 7. CDR1 and CDR2 are read off the germline V gene as KGHDR and SFDVKD. The CDR3 starts with the cysteine, ends with the phenylalanine, and has 15 residues. The only DNA kept is the CDR3, 45 bases in frame from the first base. The approximately 40 donors, aged 6 to 90 years, were systemically healthy Caucasian individuals from Russia. About 9.6 milliliters of peripheral blood were collected from each donor into EDTA-treated Vacutainer tubes. Ficoll-Paque density-gradient centrifugation was used to isolate PBMCs, with at least 7 million obtained per sample. Total RNA was extracted from PBMCs with Trizol reagent, with at least 5 micrograms obtained per sample. Naive CD45RAhigh/CD27high T cell percentages were measured by flow cytometry on a PBMC aliquot from every donor. The library was built by means of 5' RACE. The sequencer listed for this sample is Illumina HiSeq 2500. A second PCR of about 7 to 12 cycles was run with a J-beta primer mix and a sample-barcoded 5' primer. A unique molecular identifier was introduced onto each TCR beta cDNA molecule by a template-switch 5' adaptor carrying 12 random nucleotides. At least 2.5 million CDR3-containing paired-end reads were obtained from each sample. First-strand cDNA synthesis was performed from all RNA using the Mint cDNA synthesis kit, with priming by a TRBC-specific oligonucleotide. After uracil-DNA glycosylase treatment, a first 18-cycle PCR used universal primers M1SS and BC2_uni_R on all cDNA. The authors' analysis ran thus. Each sample was normalized by randomly selecting 1 million high-quality reads, each carrying a distinct molecular identifier. Reads with shared molecular identifiers were discarded instead of being binned into consensus sequences. MiTCR, run with a Q25 quality threshold and the strictest error-elimination algorithm, handled CDR3 identification, clonotype clustering and error correction. A nonparametric unseen species model with Euler transformation was used to estimate a lower bound on total TCR beta diversity. Using fastp at Q25 and MiXCR, TCRdb reprocessed the public reads and kept productive beta chains. Each record represents a unique CDR3 protein, reported with the most common genes and DNA among its rows. The V and J calls and clone size are TCRdb's, not the authors'. Counted in this sample were 550,000 to 700,000 distinct CDR3 sequences; about 25% of them appeared once. In total, the top ten clones hold about 18% of the sample.

The specimen was blood. The TCR was taken from a woman in her seventies in good health. The chain joins TRBV24-1 to TRBJ2-5; 7 nucleotides in the junction match TRBD1. The CDR3 sequence is CATSDRTGGVETQYF. The sequenced DNA is TGTGCCACCAGTGATCGGACAGGTGGGGTAGAGACCCAGTACTTC.